The 18 T cell receptor beta chains listed next were all sequenced from one sample in a study of cytomegalovirus exposure and HLA in healthy donors. Vbeta (60) and Jbeta (13) primers were used in the PCR. Some clones are missing from TCRdb's copy, which holds only in-frame ones; the method was immunoSEQ multiplex PCR. The sample lists 160,000 or so clones, roughly 85% seen once, with about 0.72% in the top ten. Sequencing was performed on PBMCs. These receptors originate from a woman aged 40 to 49 in good health and CMV-seronegative.

This CDR3 is CASSRDSANYGYTF. The CDR3 DNA sequence: TGTGCCAGTAGCCGGGACTCTGCTAACTATGGCTACACCTTC. J is TRBJ1-2 and V is TRBV19, with D perhaps matching TRBD1 (5 bases). There are 14 residues in the CDR3. In germline, CDR1 is LNHDA, CDR2 SQIVND (reference sequence). The ends were cut back, 6 bases at V and 0 bases at J, with 11 bases in the middle.

This chain joins TRBV11-3 and TRBJ2-3; 8 nucleotides line up with TRBD2. CDR1 and CDR2 from the germline V gene are SGHNT and YENEEA. The CDR3 totals 13 residues. V gave up 5 bases and J gave up 8 bases; unmatched junction bases: 6. The CDR3 loop reads CASSPSGGGTQYF. For the CDR3, the DNA is TGTGCCAGCAGCCCCTCGGGGGGGGGTACGCAGTATTTT.

This clone was recorded only once. The chain carries TRBV7-6 and TRBJ2-2, with 7 bases fitting TRBD1. CDR1 SGHVS and CDR2 FNYEAQ come from the germline V gene. V lost 4 bases to trimming and J lost 7 bases; unmatched junction nucleotides: 12. The CDR3 has 16 residues. DNA for the CDR3: TGTGCCAGCAGCTCGGACTTAGGGGGCCTGGGCGGGGAGCTGTTTTTT. Translating gives CASSSDLGGLGGELFF.

The rearrangement links TRBV10-1 to TRBJ1-2; 9 nucleotides match TRBD1. Germline trimming cut 8 bases from V and 4 bases from J; bases unmatched to any gene: 14. The length of the CDR3 is 16 residues. Germline CDR1 WNHNN, CDR2 SYGVQD (reference sequence). CDR3 protein: CASSSTPGQGIYGYTF. CDR3 bases: TGCGCCAGCTCGAGTACCCCCGGACAGGGGATCTATGGCTACACCTTC.

V usage is TRBV6-5 and J usage is TRBJ2-7, with 7 bases matching TRBD1. The CDR3 has 13 amino acids. V shed 11 bases and J 3 bases; nucleotides not matched to a gene: 10. Per germline, CDR1 MNHEY and CDR2 SVGAGI. The CDR3 protein is CAAARDRFYEQYF. CDR3 bases: TGTGCCGCAGCCAGGGACAGATTCTACGAGCAGTACTTC.

The V gene is TRBV27, the J gene TRBJ1-3; D gene uncertain. The CDR3 totals 15 residues. The V and J ends lost 6 bases and 4 bases respectively, with 16 bases between them. From germline, CDR1 is MNHEY and CDR2 SMNVEV (reference sequence). This CDR3 reads CASRSFGSSGNTIYF. CDR3 nucleotide sequence: TGTGCCAGCAGGTCTTTCGGGTCTTCAGGAAACACCATATATTTT.

The chain recombines TRBV7-9 with TRBJ2-5; 14 nucleotides align to TRBD2. The CDR3 totals 17 residues. V lost 3 bases and J lost 6; bases outside the gene matches: 9. The germline V gene has CDR1 SEHNR and CDR2 FQNEAQ (reference sequence). The CDR3 region is CASSFSTSGGAGKTQYF. The CDR3 bases are TGTGCCAGCAGCTTCTCGACTAGCGGGGGGGCCGGGAAGACCCAGTACTTC.

A single count supports this clone. The V gene is TRBV2, the J gene TRBJ2-1; 8 bases map to TRBD2. Trimming at V came to 1 base and at J to 15 bases, leaving 11 bases not matched to a gene. Germline V gene data show CDR1 as SNHLY and CDR2 as FYNNEI. The CDR3 contains 14 residues. CDR3: CASSEGIRTSRPFF. Here the CDR3 DNA reads TGTGCCAGCAGTGAAGGGATAAGGACTAGCCGCCCGTTCTTC.

The chain carries TRBV4-2 and TRBJ2-3, with 11 bases fitting TRBD2. Losses at the gene ends were 10 bases for V and 4 bases for J; bases not matched to a gene: 7. Germline CDR1 and CDR2: LGHNA and YNFKEQ. CDR3 length: 14 residues. As DNA, the CDR3 is TGTGCCACCCATAGCGGGGGGGCGGCAGATACGCAGTATTTT. Its translation: CATHSGGAADTQYF.

This chain joins TRBV6-5 and TRBJ2-1; 11 bases match TRBD2. The J segment lost 7 bases and the V segment lost 6 bases, leaving 8 bases of the junction unmatched. Germline V lookup: CDR1 MNHEY, CDR2 SVGAGI. The CDR3 loop spans 15 amino acids. In nucleotides, the CDR3 is TGTGCCAGCAGCCACGGACTAGCGGGTGGGAATGAGCAGTTCTTC. Protein product: CASSHGLAGGNEQFF.

The chain couples TRBV7-2 to TRBJ2-3, with TRBD1 matching over 9 bases. Germline V gene lookup returns CDR1 SGHTA and CDR2 FQGNSA. The CDR3 runs to 16 residues. V gave up 7 bases and J gave up 6 bases; unmatched junction bases: 14. The CDR3: CASTSLRDRDWDTQYF. CDR3 in DNA: TGTGCCAGCACCTCTCTGAGGGACAGGGATTGGGATACGCAGTATTTT.

The sample holds a few counts of this clone. V is TRBV27 and J is TRBJ1-6, with D possibly matching TRBD1 (6 bases). Between the trimmed V and J ends, which lost 5 bases and 12 bases, there was a span of 17 bases. The germline gives CDR1 MNHEY, CDR2 SMNVEV (reference sequence). CDR3 size: 14 residues. CDR3 sequence (DNA): TGTGCCAGCAGTCCCCTACAGGGTTGGGTACCCCTCCACTTT. It translates to CASSPLQGWVPLHF.

This rearrangement joins TRBV5-1 to TRBJ2-5; no firm D call. With 0 bases removed from V and 5 bases from J, the gap between germline ends came to 14 bases. This CDR3 comprises 15 residues. The germline gives CDR1 SGHRS, CDR2 YFSETQ. Here the CDR3 reads CASSLGAQSGETQYF. For the CDR3, the DNA is TGCGCCAGCAGCTTGGGGGCACAAAGTGGGGAGACCCAGTACTTC.

This sequence joins TRBV28 and TRBJ2-7; the D gene is possibly TRBD1 (5 bases). The germline gives CDR1 MDHEN, CDR2 SYDVKM. This CDR3 spans 12 amino acids. V shed 5 bases and J shed 7 bases, with 12 bases lying between them. The CDR3 nucleotides are TGTGCCAGCAGTCCCTATAAGGGGGAGCAGTACTTC. Its translation: CASSPYKGEQYF.

The rearrangement uses TRBV29-1 and TRBJ1-2, with TRBD1 identical over 7 bases. Trimming removed 1 base from V and 4 bases from J; junction bases left unmatched: 9. Per the germline V gene, CDR1 is SQVTM and CDR2 is ANQGSEA. CDR3 length equals 15 residues. CDR3 amino acids: CSVEVMDRTFYGYTF. CDR3 sequence (DNA): TGCAGCGTTGAAGTAATGGACAGGACCTTCTATGGCTACACCTTC. Together with reference TRBV29-1 and TRBJ1-2, the CDR3 gives the full variable domain: SAVISQKPSRDICQRGTSLTIQCQVDSQVTMMFWYRQQPGQSLTLIATANQGSEATYESGFVIDKFPISRPNLTFSTLTVSNMSPEDSSIYLCSVEVMDRTFYGYTFGSGTRLTVV.

The chain carries TRBV18 and TRBJ2-7; TRBD1 is a possible D gene (6 bases). Germline V lookup: CDR1 KGHSH, CDR2 LQKENI. V was pared by 2 bases and J by 13 bases, with 15 bases between. The CDR3 consists of 12 residues. The CDR3 nucleotides read TGTGCCAGCTCACCAAGCCGGGACAAGAGTTACTTC. It codes for CASSPSRDKSYF.

The rearrangement links TRBV25-1 to TRBJ2-1; TRBD2 might be the D (6 bases). The germline V gene encodes CDR1 MGHDK and CDR2 SYGVNS. V was shortened by 7 bases and J by 0 bases, with 13 bases between the two germline ends. The CDR3 covers 15 residues. CDR3 protein: CASIVGTGSYNEQFF. CDR3 DNA sequence: TGTGCCAGCATCGTGGGGACTGGCTCCTACAATGAGCAGTTCTTC.

V usage is TRBV5-1 and J usage is TRBJ2-7; TRBD1 matches at 7 bases. V dropped 4 bases and J dropped 4; count of bases not matched to a gene: 5. The germline V gene encodes CDR1 SGHRS and CDR2 YFSETQ. The CDR3 is 13 residues long. The chain's CDR3 is CASSLHRGYEQYF. The DNA of the CDR3 is TGCGCCAGCAGCCTGCACAGGGGATACGAGCAGTACTTC.